Listed below are T cell receptor beta chains from one sample, sequenced in a study of blood T cell repertoires in COVID-19. The table came from immunoSEQ multiplex PCR; TCRdb's copy has only in-frame clones and leaves some out. The sample yields 350,000 to 400,000 clones, approximately 89% seen once. The sample was PBMCs or T cells enriched from blood (not recorded which). These receptors were obtained from a man aged 40-55 years in a cohort exposed to, infected with or recovered from COVID-19 (not recorded which). CDR3s include the opening cysteine and the closing phenylalanine or tryptophan. Fields, in order: J gene, V gene, CDR3 protein.

J: TRBJ1-6; V: TRBV19; CDR3: CASRESGVYNSPLHF
J: TRBJ1-2; V: TRBV27; CDR3: CASRAQGAGGGYTF
J: TRBJ1-4; V: TRBV18; CDR3: CASSLPQGAVVF
J: TRBJ2-1; V: TRBV6-5; CDR3: CASSSGTSYNEQFF
J: TRBJ1-4; V: TRBV28; CDR3: CASSSPRDDRTNEKLFF
J: TRBJ2-1; V: TRBV28; CDR3: CASKLAGREQFF
J: TRBJ1-3; V: TRBV6-1; CDR3: CASSETERNTIYF
J: TRBJ2-5; V: TRBV5-1; CDR3: CASSLGTPFQETQYF
J: TRBJ1-5; V: TRBV5-1; CDR3: CASSPGTAYSNQPQHF
J: TRBJ1-4; V: TRBV5-1; CDR3: CASSLDGLTNEKLFF
J: TRBJ2-1; V: TRBV7-9; CDR3: CASSFLDQNEQFF
J: TRBJ1-5; V: TRBV19; CDR3: CASSIDVSGGSKPQHF
J: TRBJ1-2; V: TRBV7-9; CDR3: CASSLGRANYGYTF
J: TRBJ1-5; V: TRBV6-5; CDR3: CASSSGTPPRQPQHF
J: TRBJ1-2; V: TRBV2; CDR3: CASEDRGPNGYTF
J: TRBJ1-2; V: TRBV5-1; CDR3: CASSLIQNYGYTF
J: TRBJ2-3; V: TRBV20-1; CDR3: CSASLWGVGTDTQYF
J: TRBJ2-7; V: TRBV2; CDR3: CASSLPGSYEQYF
J: TRBJ1-1; V: TRBV5-4; CDR3: CASSLRGTEAFF
J: TRBJ2-7; V: TRBV20-1; CDR3: CSAYGGYEQYF
J: TRBJ2-1; V: TRBV7-9; CDR3: CASSLGGQGANEQFF
J: TRBJ2-7; V: TRBV27; CDR3: CASSSPGRGYEQYF
J: TRBJ1-5; V: TRBV6-6; CDR3: CASSRDRDSNQPQHF
J: TRBJ2-1; V: TRBV6-6; CDR3: CASREPNNEQFF
J: TRBJ1-1; V: TRBV28; CDR3: CASSQRPGVTFF
J: TRBJ2-1; V: TRBV11-2; CDR3: CASSLVRTGDNGQFF
J: TRBJ2-3; V: TRBV5-6; CDR3: CASLVRTGSGSTDTQYF
J: TRBJ2-3; V: TRBV2; CDR3: CASSQTSGTDTQYF
J: TRBJ1-5; V: TRBV20-1; CDR3: CSASHRISNQPQHF
J: TRBJ2-5; V: TRBV9; CDR3: CASSLQPGLASETQYF
J: TRBJ1-1; V: TRBV18; CDR3: CASGTGQGSTEAFF
J: TRBJ2-2; V: TRBV30; CDR3: CACLKPGTGNTGELFF
J: TRBJ1-5; V: TRBV19; CDR3: CASSISGGYQPQHF
J: TRBJ1-2; V: TRBV30; CDR3: CAWSVLGGGGYTF
J: TRBJ1-5; V: TRBV5-5; CDR3: CASSLGRDRGFQPQHF
J: TRBJ2-1; V: TRBV2; CDR3: CASIREGTYNEQFF